Included here is one T cell receptor beta chain sequence, with context. The sample originates from a study of blood T cell repertoires in COVID-19. About the study: Sources were T cells, B-cell-depleted T cells, or PBMCs; the material itself was cDNA or gDNA.

Method: immunoSEQ multiplex PCR; TCRdb's copy keeps in-frame clones and lacks some. The sample comprises under 55,000 clones, 79% of which are singletons, and more than 25% rests with the top ten. The V gene's germline CDR1 is WSHSY and CDR2 SAAADI. The germline V and J ends were trimmed by 2 bases and 1 base, with 11 bases remaining between them. The CDR3 has 15 residues. Sequencing was carried out using peripheral blood. This clonotype was obtained from a man in his 70s with acute or convalescent COVID-19. The chain carries TRBV10-2 and TRBJ2-5; a possible D gene is TRBD2 (5 bases). The CDR3, as DNA: TGCGCCAGCAGTGAGCGGAGGCCTGCCCAAGAGACCCAGTACTTC. Translating gives CASSERRPAQETQYF.